This entry is about one T cell receptor beta chain. The antigen is undetermined. Before thyroid surgery, none of the patients had received any treatment. In the authors' workflow: What underpinned the distant-metastasis classifier for papillary thyroid cancer was the set of CDR3 differences across clinicopathological groups. Via MiXCR, TCRdb re-called the PCR reads. These V and J calls rely on TCRdb rather than the paper's analysis. The data contain about 16,000 clones, about 29% of them seen just once; the ten biggest clones take up around 13%. The data were taken from a study of metastatic and nonmetastatic thyroid tumors. The V end lost 5 bases, the J end lost 8 bases, and 15 bases lay between the germline ends. This CDR3 has 13 amino acids. CDR1 and CDR2 (germline): GTSNPN, SVGIG (reference sequence). Findings of the study overall: Benign nodules were reported to have significantly lower TCR beta diversity than malignant thyroid tumors, in blood and tumor.

The sample taken for sequencing was tumor tissue. This receptor was identified in a male donor with papillary thyroid cancer or a benign thyroid nodule (not recorded which). Some clones in this sample may be carry-over from other donors' samples. The gene calls are TRBV30 and TRBJ1-4; the D gene is possibly TRBD1 (6 bases). CDR3 nucleotide sequence: TGTGCCTGGGAAGGGACATTCGGGGAAAAACTGTTTTTT. Translated, it gives CAWEGTFGEKLFF.